This T cell receptor beta chain originates from a study of blood T cell repertoires in COVID-19. Study as a whole: T cells, B-cell-depleted T cells, or PBMCs provided the cDNA or gDNA that served as material.

Trimming cost V 3 bases and J 4 bases, with 12 bases left between them. Looked up from germline, CDR1 is MDHEN and CDR2 is SYDVKM. This CDR3 comprises 14 residues. Original processing methods: Amplification from reference gene primers served as the basis for estimated nucleated cell counts. The repertoire was sequenced with immunoSEQ multiplex PCR; TCRdb's copy has only in-frame clones and lacks some. That table furnishes V, J and clone size, whereas the DNA furnished D and trimming. The table shows 200,000 to 250,000 clones, with roughly 84% occurring only once. Seattle cases were enrolled at active infection and followed longitudinally.

The sample comprised peripheral blood. This sequence originates from a man aged 45-60 years with COVID-19, enrolled during active disease. The chain recombines TRBV28 with TRBJ1-1; D ambiguous. Here the CDR3 DNA reads TGTGCCAGCAGTTTTGGGCAGCCCCTCACTGAAGCTTTCTTT. Protein: CASSFGQPLTEAFF. Variable domain in full (rest from reference TRBV28 and TRBJ1-1): DVKVTQSSRYLVKRTGEKVFLECVQDMDHENMFWYRQDPGLGLRLIYFSYDVKMKEKGDIPEGYSVSREKKERFSLILESASTNQTSMYLCASSFGQPLTEAFFGQGTRLTVV.